The 22 T cell receptor beta chains reported below all come from one sample, sequenced in a study of blood T cell repertoires in COVID-19. Some clones are missing from TCRdb's copy, which holds only in-frame ones; the method was immunoSEQ multiplex PCR. The repertoire holds around 140,000 clones, with 75% to 80% as singletons. Sample: PBMCs or T cells enriched from blood (not recorded which). Receptors originate from a woman between 50 and 59 years old who had recovered from COVID-19.

The J gene is TRBJ1-1, the V gene TRBV30; 7 bases line up with TRBD1. Germline V gene lookup returns CDR1 GTSNPN and CDR2 SVGIG (reference sequence). The CDR3 spans 11 residues. V lost 7 bases and J lost 8; bases outside the gene matches: 7. This chain's CDR3 is CAYHWGQEAFF. The CDR3 nucleotides are TGTGCCTACCACTGGGGACAGGAAGCTTTCTTT.

The chain has TRBV6-5 and TRBJ1-2, with 9 bases aligning to TRBD1. CDR3 length: 14 amino acids. The germline gives CDR1 MNHEY, CDR2 SVGAGI. Trimming removed 8 bases from V and 7 bases from J; junction bases left unmatched: 11. This chain's CDR3 is CASVADRGLPGYTF. The CDR3, as DNA: TGTGCCAGCGTTGCCGACAGGGGGTTGCCTGGCTACACCTTC.

A remark on this clone: Other DNA variants within this sample encode the same CDR3. V usage is TRBV19 and J usage is TRBJ1-5; D remains ambiguous. Germline-derived CDR1 and CDR2 are LNHDA and SQIVND (reference sequence). The ends were cut back, 2 bases at V and 3 bases at J, with 5 bases in the middle. The CDR3 is made up of 13 amino acids. The DNA of the CDR3 is TGTGCCAGTAGTATACAGGTCAATCAGCCCCAGCATTTT. Its protein is CASSIQVNQPQHF.

Written as DNA, the CDR3 is TGCAGCGTTGCCTGGGGCGATGAGCAGTTCTTC. It encodes CSVAWGDEQFF. V gene TRBV29-1 combines with J gene TRBJ2-1; tentatively, D is TRBD1 (5 bases). CDR3 length: 11 residues. The V gene lost 4 bases and the J gene lost 8 bases, with 9 bases spanning the gap. Looked up from germline, CDR1 is SQVTM and CDR2 is ANQGSEA.

In this sample, this clone turned up once. This chain joins TRBV28 and TRBJ2-1, with D hard to call. The CDR3 is 12 residues long. Germline-derived CDR1 and CDR2 are MDHEN and SYDVKM. Trimming took 6 bases from V and 4 from J, leaving 7 bases between them. The CDR3 here is CASSPGYNEQFF. The DNA for the CDR3 is TGTGCCAGCAGCCCAGGATACAATGAGCAGTTCTTC.

The V call is TRBV2, the J call TRBJ1-5; no reliable D call. The CDR3 length is 15 residues. Germline CDR1 reads SNHLY; CDR2 reads FYNNEI. V was pared by 2 bases and J by 2 bases, with 10 bases between. The chain's CDR3 is CASSELETGNQPQHF. CDR3 bases: TGTGCCAGCAGTGAATTGGAGACGGGCAATCAGCCCCAGCATTTT.

The genes are TRBV6-5 and TRBJ2-7; D uncertain. Germline CDR1 and CDR2: MNHEY and SVGAGI. This CDR3 contains 12 residues. V was trimmed by 7 bases and J by 4 bases, leaving 11 bases between them. CDR3 DNA sequence: TGTGCCAGCAACTTACCGAGGTACGAGCAGTACTTC. Its protein product is CASNLPRYEQYF.

V gene TRBV19 combines with J gene TRBJ2-1, with 10 bases matching TRBD2. The ends lost 1 base at V and 4 bases at J; junction bases unmatched: 4. Germline CDR1 and CDR2: LNHDA and SQIVND (reference sequence). The CDR3 runs 16 residues. CDR3 nucleotide sequence: TGTGCCAGTAGTATAGGGGTACTAGCGGGATACAATGAGCAGTTCTTC. It yields the protein CASSIGVLAGYNEQFF.

The chain uses TRBV19 and TRBJ1-1; D is uncertain. V was cut by 5 bases and J by 4 bases, with 14 bases left in between. This CDR3 has 14 amino acids. The germline V gene has CDR1 LNHDA and CDR2 SQIVND (reference sequence). The CDR3 reads CASSVLRGGTEAFF. The CDR3 DNA reads TGTGCCAGTAGTGTCCTCCGGGGTGGCACTGAAGCTTTCTTT.

V gene TRBV5-1 combines with J gene TRBJ2-1; 11 nucleotides align to TRBD2. Trimming cost V 3 bases and J 6 bases; bases outside gene matches: 8. The CDR3 sequence is 16 residues long. The germline V gene encodes CDR1 SGHRS and CDR2 YFSETQ. CDR3 sequence: CASSSNSGGAANEQFF. In DNA, the CDR3 is TGCGCCAGCAGCTCCAATAGCGGGGGGGCTGCCAATGAGCAGTTCTTC.

This chain joins TRBV19 and TRBJ2-2, with 11 positions matching TRBD1. Germline V gives CDR1 LNHDA, CDR2 SQIVND (reference sequence). The CDR3 runs 16 residues. With V trimmed by 6 bases and J by 5 bases, 8 bases remained unmatched. The CDR3 DNA sequence: TGTGCCAGTAGAACACGGGACAGGGGGGATACCGGGGAGCTGTTTTTT. Encoded protein: CASRTRDRGDTGELFF.

To note about this clone: One end of the junction does not line up with germline, which may come from a read error. This chain joins TRBV2 and TRBJ1-5; D uncertain. CDR3 length equals 13 residues. Germline loops: CDR1 SNHLY, CDR2 FYNNEI. The CDR3 spells CASSPEQNRPQHF. The CDR3 DNA reads TGTGCCAGCAGTCCAGAACAGAATCGGCCCCAGCATTTT.

This clone came up a few times. The chain has TRBV7-3 and TRBJ2-2, with TRBD1 matching 9 bases. The ends lost 5 bases at V and 5 bases at J; junction bases unmatched: 12. Germline V gene lookup returns CDR1 SGHTA and CDR2 FQGTGA. The CDR3 extends over 17 amino acids. Written as DNA, the CDR3 is TGTGCCAGCAGCCGCCTTCCGGGACAGGGAGGAACCGGGGAGCTGTTTTTT. Protein sequence: CASSRLPGQGGTGELFF.

This clone was counted a few times. This chain links TRBV30 with TRBJ1-5, with a tentative D call TRBD1 (5 bases). There are 15 residues in the CDR3. Germline lookup yields CDR1 GTSNPN and CDR2 SVGIG (reference sequence). Trimming removed 1 base at V and 3 bases at J, with 13 bases between. The CDR3 bases are TGTGCCTGGAGTGGCCCCGCCAGGGACAATCAGCCCCAGCATTTT. This gives the protein CAWSGPARDNQPQHF.

The V call is TRBV30, the J call TRBJ1-5; possibly TRBD1 for D (6 bases). Germline V gene data show CDR1 as GTSNPN and CDR2 as SVGIG (reference sequence). The CDR3 is 18 residues long. Trimming pared 2 bases from V and 1 base from J, leaving 21 bases between. CDR3 nucleotide sequence: TGTGCCTGGAGTAGGGCGGGGGCGAGGGAGAACAGCAATCAGCCCCAGCATTTT. Residues: CAWSRAGARENSNQPQHF.

The DNA for the CDR3 is TGTGCCAGTAGTATCAGGACTAGGGAGAACACTGAAGCTTTCTTT. It encodes CASSIRTRENTEAFF. The V call is TRBV19, the J call TRBJ1-1; D call uncertain. The V and J ends lost 3 bases and 1 base respectively, with 12 bases between them. Germline V gene lookup returns CDR1 LNHDA and CDR2 SQIVND (reference sequence). The CDR3 is made up of 15 amino acids.

The rearrangement uses TRBV27 and TRBJ2-5; weak D call: TRBD1 (6 bases). V lost 5 bases and J 5 bases, leaving 12 bases between the germline ends. The germline gives CDR1 MNHEY, CDR2 SMNVEV (reference sequence). CDR3 length: 13 residues. CDR3 sequence (DNA): TGTGCCAGCAGTGTCAGGGGCTGGGAGACCCAGTACTTC. Translated, it gives CASSVRGWETQYF.

The V gene is TRBV28, the J gene TRBJ1-4; 10 nucleotides match TRBD1. Trimming at V came to 4 bases and at J to 2 bases, leaving 7 bases not matched to a gene. This CDR3 is built from 17 residues. Germline loops: CDR1 MDHEN, CDR2 SYDVKM. This chain's CDR3 is CASSSPGQGYTNEKLFF. The CDR3 DNA reads TGTGCCAGCAGTTCACCGGGACAGGGGTATACTAATGAAAAACTGTTTTTT.

A few counts support this clone. The CDR3: CASSNTEYEQYF. The CDR3, as DNA: TGTGCCAGCAGCAATACAGAGTACGAGCAGTACTTC. J is TRBJ2-7 and V is TRBV7-6; the D is unclear. CDR1 and CDR2 (germline): SGHVS, FNYEAQ. The V gene lost 5 bases and the J gene lost 4 bases, with 9 bases spanning the gap. The CDR3 has 12 amino acids.

The rearrangement links TRBV29-1 to TRBJ1-1; D call uncertain. The CDR3 extends over 12 amino acids. Per the germline V gene, CDR1 is SQVTM and CDR2 is ANQGSEA. Trimming removed 5 bases from V and 7 bases from J, with 14 bases in between. In nucleotides, the CDR3 is TGCAGCGTTTACCTTCCAACAAATGAAGCTTTCTTT. This gives the protein CSVYLPTNEAFF. The full variable domain, completed using reference TRBV29-1 and TRBJ1-1, is SAVISQKPSRDICQRGTSLTIQCQVDSQVTMMFWYRQQPGQSLTLIATANQGSEATYESGFVIDKFPISRPNLTFSTLTVSNMSPEDSSIYLCSVYLPTNEAFFGQGTRLTVV.

The genes are TRBV19 and TRBJ1-2, with 11 bases lining up with TRBD1. The CDR3 extends over 15 amino acids. CDR1 is LNHDA, CDR2 SQIVND, per germline (reference sequence). V lost 3 bases to trimming and J lost 7 bases; unmatched junction nucleotides: 7. The chain's CDR3 is CASSIPGTGGFGYTF. CDR3 sequence (DNA): TGTGCCAGTAGTATCCCCGGGACAGGGGGTTTTGGCTACACCTTC. The full variable domain, rest sourced from reference TRBV19 and TRBJ1-2, is DGGITQSPKYLFRKEGQNVTLSCEQNLNHDAMYWYRQDPGQGLRLIYYSQIVNDFQKGDIAEGYSVSREKKESFPLTVTSAQKNPTAFYLCASSIPGTGGFGYTFGSGTRLTVV.

A few counts support this clone. The chain carries TRBV10-2 and TRBJ1-1; D ambiguous. The V gene lost 2 bases and the J gene lost 5 bases, with 9 bases spanning the gap. CDR1 and CDR2 from the germline V gene are WSHSY and SAAADI. The CDR3 is 13 residues long. The CDR3 DNA sequence: TGCGCCAGCAGTGAGCACAGAGGGACTGAAGCTTTCTTT. Translating gives CASSEHRGTEAFF.